Listed below are T cell receptor beta chains from one sample, sequenced in a study of vaccination and CD4 T cells after COVID-19. What these receptors recognize is not known. TCRdb recomputed calls from the PCR reads with MiXCR, one row per CDR3 protein. The top ten clones hold roughly a tenth of a sample with 20,000 or so distinct CDR3 sequences, roughly 50% of them seen once. The sequencing here drew on CD4+ T cells from blood, cultured in vitro, taken before SARS-CoV-2 vaccination. The receptor set was obtained from a human donor who had recovered from COVID-19. Each CDR3 is given with its conserved first and last residue. The D gene is left open where the match is weak. Part of the rows lack a size; the others show once, few, many or a class for expanded clones.

TRBJ1-6 few NA 14 TRBV20-1 CSASADRGNSPLHF TGCAGTGCTAGTGCCGACAGAGGAAATTCACCCCTCCACTTT
TRBJ2-1 NA NA 14 TRBV20-1 CSATRGSTSNEQFF TGCAGTGCTACTAGGGGATCCACCTCTAATGAGCAGTTCTTC
TRBJ2-7 NA NA 14 TRBV20-1 CSAISYRFLYEQYF TGCAGTGCCATATCCTACAGGTTTTTGTACGAGCAGTACTTC
TRBJ2-1 NA NA 15 TRBV7-9 CASTPDPPKDNEQFF TGTGCCAGCACCCCGGACCCTCCTAAGGACAATGAGCAGTTCTTC
TRBJ2-7 few TRBD2 16 TRBV20-1 CSARDFVLGTSREQYF TGCAGTGCTAGAGATTTTGTTCTTGGGACTAGTCGCGAGCAGTACTTC
TRBJ2-2 NA TRBD1 14 TRBV6-4 CASSEGQGTGELFF TGTGCCAGCAGTGAGGGACAGGGCACCGGGGAGCTGTTTTTT
TRBJ1-2 NA NA 14 TRBV28 CASRSGASHYGYTF TGTGCCAGCAGATCGGGAGCTAGCCACTATGGCTACACCTTC
TRBJ2-3 NA TRBD1 14 TRBV2 CASGRQGQADTQYF TGTGCCAGCGGACGACAGGGGCAGGCAGATACGCAGTATTTT
TRBJ2-3 NA TRBD2 17 TRBV6-2/TRBV6-3 CASSFSLTSGSTDTQYF TGTGCCAGCAGTTTCTCCCTGACTAGCGGGAGCACAGATACGCAGTATTTT
TRBJ2-7 few TRBD2 16 TRBV20-1 CSAREITSGISYEQYF TGCAGTGCTAGAGAGATCACTAGCGGGATCTCATACGAGCAGTACTTC
TRBJ1-5 NA NA 13 TRBV20-1 CSARGTGDQPQHF TGCAGTGCTAGGGGTACAGGAGATCAGCCCCAGCATTTT
TRBJ2-3 few TRBD2 15 TRBV6-2/TRBV6-3 CASSYPREGADTQYF TGTGCCAGCAGTTACCCGCGGGAGGGAGCAGATACGCAGTATTTT
TRBJ2-7 NA NA 13 TRBV20-1 CSARAHPSYEQYF TGCAGTGCTAGGGCCCACCCCTCCTACGAGCAGTACTTC
TRBJ2-5 once TRBD2 15 TRBV5-1 CASSVGLAGGETQYF TGCGCCAGCAGCGTGGGACTAGCGGGAGGAGAGACCCAGTACTTC
TRBJ2-3 few NA 15 TRBV7-2 CASSPPGLYTDTQYF TGTGCCAGCAGCCCCCCAGGACTATACACAGATACGCAGTATTTT
TRBJ1-2 NA TRBD1 16 TRBV20-1 CSARALRGQGAPGYTF TGCAGTGCTAGAGCCCTGCGGGGACAGGGGGCGCCTGGCTACACCTTC
TRBJ2-3 NA TRBD2 16 TRBV20-1 CSALRQLAGGADTQYF TGCAGTGCTTTGCGCCAACTAGCGGGAGGAGCAGATACGCAGTATTTT
TRBJ1-3 few TRBD1 15 TRBV20-1 CSARERTGVGNTIYF TGCAGTGCTAGAGAACGGACAGGGGTGGGAAACACCATATATTTT
TRBJ1-5 NA TRBD1 16 TRBV20-1 CSAYNSDRQGGQPQHF TGCAGTGCTTACAACTCGGACCGCCAGGGGGGTCAGCCCCAGCATTTT
TRBJ2-6 NA NA 15 TRBV20-1 CSATGLASGANVLTF TGCAGTGCTACGGGGTTAGCCTCTGGGGCCAACGTCCTGACTTTC
TRBJ2-7 NA TRBD2 17 TRBV4-3 CASSPGLAGGASYEQYF TGCGCCAGCAGCCCCGGACTAGCGGGAGGGGCTTCCTACGAGCAGTACTTC
TRBJ1-1 NA TRBD1 14 TRBV11-2 CASRRTGSDTEAFF TGTGCCAGCAGAAGGACAGGATCGGACACTGAAGCTTTCTTT
TRBJ2-7 NA NA 13 TRBV28 CASSLGRSYEQYF TGTGCCAGCAGTTTAGGACGATCCTACGAGCAGTACTTC
TRBJ2-5 few TRBD1 13 TRBV24-1 CATKGQGAETQYF TGTGCCACCAAGGGACAGGGGGCGGAGACCCAGTACTTC
TRBJ2-1 NA TRBD2 18 TRBV20-1 CSARDLRGVHSSYNEQFF TGCAGTGCTAGAGACCTTCGGGGGGTCCATAGCTCCTACAATGAGCAGTTCTTC
TRBJ2-5 NA NA 14 TRBV12-3/TRBV12-4 CASSRGDPRETQYF TGTGCCAGCAGTCGTGGAGATCCCAGAGAGACCCAGTACTTC
TRBJ2-5 NA NA 12 TRBV15 CATSRAGETQYF TGTGCCACCAGCAGAGCCGGGGAGACCCAGTACTTC
TRBJ2-1 few TRBD2 14 TRBV27 CASSYLAGKNEQFF TGTGCCAGCAGTTACCTAGCGGGCAAAAATGAGCAGTTCTTC
TRBJ2-1 once TRBD2 15 TRBV19 CASSIMAGGPSEQFF TGTGCCAGTAGTATTATGGCGGGAGGGCCTAGTGAGCAGTTCTTC
TRBJ2-2 NA TRBD2 15 TRBV2 CASGSSGRNTGELFF TGTGCCAGTGGGTCTAGCGGGAGGAACACCGGGGAGCTGTTTTTT
TRBJ2-5 NA NA 13 TRBV10-3 CAISEFRKETQYF TGTGCCATCAGTGAGTTCCGTAAAGAGACCCAGTACTTC
TRBJ1-2 NA TRBD1 15 TRBV28 CASSPPAGGNYGYTF TGTGCCAGCAGCCCTCCCGCAGGGGGTAACTATGGCTACACCTTC